The clone carrying this TCR beta chain occurred a few times. V was cut by 2 bases and J by 8 bases, with 18 bases left in between. Germline V gene sequence: CDR1 DFQATT, CDR2 SNEGSKA (reference sequence). The CDR3 contains 14 residues. 5'RACE with constant-segment primers yielded barcoded, UMI-tagged TCR alpha and TCR beta cDNA libraries. MiXCR, applied by TCRdb to the 5' RACE reads, yields one record per CDR3 protein. The sample has roughly 50,000 distinct CDR3 sequences; 10% to 15% are singletons. This entry comes from a study of T-cell memory formation after mild COVID-19. The material sequenced was PBMCs or a T cell subset sorted from them (not recorded which). The chain joins TRBV20-1 to TRBJ1-2, with no clear D. This receptor was obtained from a man between 18 and 29 years old who had mild COVID-19 (a few samples of this study predate the infection). Cell type and time point are not known. CDR3 sequence (DNA): TGCAGTGCTAGACTAGACTCGGTGGTGGGGGGCTACACCTTC. This translates into CSARLDSVVGGYTF.